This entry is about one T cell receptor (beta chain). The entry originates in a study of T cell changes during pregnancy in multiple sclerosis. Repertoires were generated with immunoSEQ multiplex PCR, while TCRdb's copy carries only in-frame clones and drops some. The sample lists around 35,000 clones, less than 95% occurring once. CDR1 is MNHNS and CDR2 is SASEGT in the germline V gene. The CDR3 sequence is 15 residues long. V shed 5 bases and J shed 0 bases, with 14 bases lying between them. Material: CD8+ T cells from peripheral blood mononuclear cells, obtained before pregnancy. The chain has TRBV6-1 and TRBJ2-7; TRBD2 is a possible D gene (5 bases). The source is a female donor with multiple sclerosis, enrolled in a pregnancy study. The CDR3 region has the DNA TGTGCCAGCAGTTCGGAGAGCGGTAGCTCCTACGAGCAGTACTTC. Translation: CASSSESGSSYEQYF.